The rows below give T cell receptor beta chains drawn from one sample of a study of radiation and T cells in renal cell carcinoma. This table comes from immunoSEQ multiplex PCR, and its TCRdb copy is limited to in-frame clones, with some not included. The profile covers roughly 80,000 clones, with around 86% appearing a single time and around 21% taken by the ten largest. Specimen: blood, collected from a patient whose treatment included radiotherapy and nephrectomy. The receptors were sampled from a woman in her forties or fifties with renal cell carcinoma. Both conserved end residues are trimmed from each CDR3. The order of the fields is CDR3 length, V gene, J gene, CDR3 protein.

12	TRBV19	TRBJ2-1	ASSGAGDKGEQF
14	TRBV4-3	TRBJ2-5	ASSQDFRTTQETQY
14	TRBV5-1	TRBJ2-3	ASSPGRAGALDTQY
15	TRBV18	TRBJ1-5	ASSQRTAGDGNQPQH
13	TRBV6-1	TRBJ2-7	ASSETGRGQDEQY
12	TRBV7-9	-	ASSLEVGGNEQY
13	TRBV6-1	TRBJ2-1	ASSETSSSYNEQF
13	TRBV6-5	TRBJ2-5	ASSYSPAGQETQY
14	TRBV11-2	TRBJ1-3	ASSSNPGPSGNTIY
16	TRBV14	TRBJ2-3	ASSHPITSTHSTDTQY
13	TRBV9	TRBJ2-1	ASSGDSQNYNEQF
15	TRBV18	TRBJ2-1	ASSPYPAGGTYNEQF
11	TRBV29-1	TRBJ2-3	SVDQGATDTQY
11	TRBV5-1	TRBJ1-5	ASSFESNQPQH
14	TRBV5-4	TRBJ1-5	ASSLSGTGKAQPQH
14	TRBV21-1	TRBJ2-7	ASSKRDSHSSYEQY
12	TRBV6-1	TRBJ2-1	ASRSGGAYNEQF
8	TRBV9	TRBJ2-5	ASSGRTQY
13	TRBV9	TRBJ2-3	ASSVGNSGADTQY
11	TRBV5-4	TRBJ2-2	ASSLDRAGELF
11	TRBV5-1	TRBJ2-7	ASSLDQGREQY
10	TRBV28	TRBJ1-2	AATPSNYGYT
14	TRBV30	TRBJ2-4	AWKDPDRGAKNIQY
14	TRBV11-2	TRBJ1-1	ASSLVMGVVNTEAF
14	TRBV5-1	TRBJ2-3	ASSTTSGRASDTQY
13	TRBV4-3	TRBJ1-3	ASSQGGGSGNTIY
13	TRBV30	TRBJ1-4	AWSVGALRREKLF
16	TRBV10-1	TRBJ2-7	ASSESRASGRGYYEQY
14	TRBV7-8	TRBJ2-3	ASSPPGGGAGDTQY
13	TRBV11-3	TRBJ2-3	ASSLDGTGTDTQY
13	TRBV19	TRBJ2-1	ASRETGLAGARQF
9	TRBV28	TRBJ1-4	ASYTGGKLF
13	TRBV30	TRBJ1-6	AWSGRVALNSPLH
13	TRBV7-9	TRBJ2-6	ASSLDSSGANVLT
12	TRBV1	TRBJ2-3	TSSQFPLTDTQY
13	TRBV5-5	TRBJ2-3	ASSSGRALTDTQY
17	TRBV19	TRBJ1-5	ASQTSGTEPPYSNQPQH
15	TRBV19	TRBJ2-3	ASRDYGTSGRLDTQY
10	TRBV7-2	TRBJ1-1	ASSVWGTEAF
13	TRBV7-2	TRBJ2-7	ASSATSGGRGEQY
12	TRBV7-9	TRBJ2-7	ASSSGQGRLEQY
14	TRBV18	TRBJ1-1	ASSPRGQGAGAEAF
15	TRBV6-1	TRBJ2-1	ASSEVIRGLGNNEQF
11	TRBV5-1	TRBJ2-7	ASKQDSTYEQY
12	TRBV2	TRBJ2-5	ASSPGLRKETQY
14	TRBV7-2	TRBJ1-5	ASSPSLGRVYEPQH
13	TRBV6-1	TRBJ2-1	ASSEVGGGNNEQF